This T cell receptor beta chain was identified during a study of T cell repertoires in cytomegalovirus infection (dated by TCRdb to about 2019). In terms of the full investigation: Donor HLA type was relevant to the analysis, as public TCR beta signatures indicated carriage of CMV infection together with the matching HLA type.

Overall study outcomes, separate from this receptor: In the ex vivo response, HLA-C-restricted CMV-specific TCR beta clonotypes were dominant, and in two of eight donors the single most frequent clonotype came from this HLA-C-restricted group. Cumulative frequency of public TCR beta family members discriminated carriers of CMV infection plus the relevant HLA type in this cohort and an independent 352-donor cohort.

This clonotype was observed a few times. What this receptor recognizes is not known. The CDR3 end shows no conserved phenylalanine or tryptophan, and so a read error is likely. Sequenced on an Illumina HiSeq 1500. The raw public data were reprocessed by TCRdb itself: fastp quality trimming at Q25, MiXCR clonotype calling, in-frame beta chains only. Every entry covers one CDR3 protein and lists the most common genes and DNA from its rows. This sample has hundreds of thousands of distinct CDR3 sequences in its table, and 30% to 40% of those were observed once. Clones ranked in the top ten supply roughly 13% of the sample. Trimming takes 2 bases from V and 3 bases from J, and the germline ends sit 13 bases apart. The CDR3 is 16 residues long, counting both termini. The retained sequence is limited to the CDR3, 48 bases, with the frame set at the first base. For CDR1 and CDR2, the germline V gene lists SGHVS and FQNEAQ.

The V and J segments used are TRBV7-8 and TRBJ2-2, with the D call tentatively TRBD1 or TRBD2, each fitting 6 bases. The specimen sequenced was PBMCs. The receptor comes from a human donor in good health (CMV status not recorded). Some clones in this sample may be carry-over from other donors' samples. The CDR3 corresponds to CASSLWKGEDTGELFL. The bases are TGTGCCAGCAGCTTATGGAAGGGGGAGGACACCGGGGAGCTGTTTTTG.